Below are 21 T cell receptor beta chains sequenced from a single sample in a study of blood T cell repertoires in COVID-19. Repertoires were generated with immunoSEQ multiplex PCR, while TCRdb's copy carries only in-frame clones and drops some. The sample has some 260,000 clones, 84% seen once. Sequenced material: PBMCs or T cells enriched from blood (not recorded which). These receptors were taken from a man aged 25-40 years with acute COVID-19.

The chain joins TRBV24-1 to TRBJ1-4; weak D call: TRBD1 (6 bases). CDR1 is KGHDR and CDR2 is SFDVKD in the germline V gene. The CDR3 sequence is 21 residues long. V was clipped by 9 bases and J by 0 bases, with 31 bases between them. The CDR3 DNA is TGTGCCACCCCGACAACAGATTTTCCGGGACATCTTAGTGCAACTAATGAAAAACTGTTTTTT. Protein product: CATPTTDFPGHLSATNEKLFF.

About this clone: A junction boundary mismatches the germline segment, possibly from a read error. The V and J genes are TRBV5-1 and TRBJ1-1; tentatively, D is TRBD1 (5 bases). The CDR3 runs to 12 residues. Germline loops: CDR1 SGHRS, CDR2 YFSETQ. CDR3 sequence: CASSLAGREGVF. DNA of the CDR3: TGTGCCAGCAGCTTGGCCGGCAGGGAGGGAGTCTTT. Supplemented by reference TRBV5-1 and TRBJ1-1, the full variable domain reads KAGVTQTPRYLIKTRGQQVTLSCSPISGHRSVSWYQQTPGQGLQFLFEYFSETQRNKGNFPGRFSGRQFSNSRSEMNVSTLELGDSALYLCASSLAGREGVFGQGTRLTVV.

In DNA form, the CDR3 reads TGTGCCAGCAGTGAGCAGACAATAGGCAATCAGCCCCAGCATTTT. Its translation is CASSEQTIGNQPQHF. The chain uses TRBV2 and TRBJ1-5; D unresolved. Germline V gene lookup returns CDR1 SNHLY and CDR2 FYNNEI. The V gene lost 3 bases and the J gene lost 2 bases, with 11 bases spanning the gap. The CDR3 runs 15 residues.

This chain connects TRBV11-2 to TRBJ1-2, with 10 bases aligning to TRBD1. Germline V gene sequence: CDR1 SGHAT, CDR2 FQNNGV. V shed 1 base, J shed 5 bases, and the junction held 4 bases outside the gene matches. The CDR3 contains 15 residues. The CDR3 region is CASSLARTGGYGYTF. The CDR3, as DNA: TGTGCCAGCAGCTTAGCTAGGACAGGGGGTTATGGCTACACCTTC.

This rearrangement joins TRBV19 to TRBJ2-3; TRBD2 agrees at 8 bases. V was pared by 10 bases and J by 2 bases, with 8 bases of the junction left unmatched. This CDR3 has 14 amino acids. From germline, CDR1 is LNHDA and CDR2 SQIVND (reference sequence). CDR3 DNA sequence: TGTGCCATAGTCGGGGGGGCCTACACAGATACGCAGTATTTT. It is translated as CAIVGGAYTDTQYF.

V and J are TRBV27 and TRBJ2-5; D remains unclear. Germline V gene sequence: CDR1 MNHEY, CDR2 SMNVEV (reference sequence). The CDR3 spans 14 residues. The V end lost 6 bases, the J end lost 1 base, and 12 bases lay between the germline ends. CDR3 in amino acids: CASSPIGGQETQYF. Here the CDR3 DNA reads TGTGCCAGCAGCCCCATCGGCGGCCAAGAGACCCAGTACTTC.

This clone was observed once. This chain uses TRBV6-1 with TRBJ1-2; a possible D gene is TRBD1 (5 bases). CDR3 length: 13 residues. Between the trimmed V and J ends, which lost 2 bases and 7 bases, there was a span of 11 bases. Germline assignment: CDR1 MNHNS and CDR2 SASEGT. CDR3 sequence (DNA): TGTGCCAGCAGTGAATTGCAGGGATTTGGCTACACCTTC. Protein sequence: CASSELQGFGYTF.

This chain connects TRBV7-2 to TRBJ1-2; the D gene is possibly TRBD1 (5 bases). From germline, CDR1 is SGHTA and CDR2 FQGNSA. V lost 5 bases and J lost 8, with 15 bases in between. The CDR3 runs 13 residues. CDR3: CASSEGTTDGYTF. The CDR3 region has the DNA TGTGCCAGCAGCGAAGGCACGACAGACGGCTACACCTTC.

This clone appeared once. This chain connects TRBV30 to TRBJ1-2; D is uncertain. The CDR3 spans 10 residues. Germline loops: CDR1 GTSNPN, CDR2 SVGIG (reference sequence). Deletions cut 3 bases from V and 6 bases from J, with 5 bases between. The CDR3 DNA follows: TGTGCCTGGAGAAAGCATGGCTACACCTTC. Its translation is CAWRKHGYTF.

The CDR3: CASSLRDRAGGELFF. The DNA for the CDR3 is TGTGCCAGCAGCCTACGGGACAGGGCCGGCGGGGAGCTGTTTTTT. The V gene is TRBV3-1 (or the pseudogene TRBV3-2), the J gene TRBJ2-2, with 9 bases identical to TRBD1. Germline loops: CDR1 LGHDT, CDR2 YNNKEL (reference sequence). Trimming took 4 bases from V and 7 from J; bases not matched to a gene: 7. This CDR3 comprises 15 residues.

V usage is TRBV7-9 and J usage is TRBJ1-2; 8 bases are shared with TRBD1. The CDR3 loop spans 15 amino acids. Germline CDR1 and CDR2: SEHNR and FQNEAQ (reference sequence). V was pared by 2 bases and J by 6 bases, with 8 bases of the junction left unmatched. The CDR3 here is CASSLTRQGLNGYTF. The CDR3 bases are TGTGCCAGCAGCTTAACCCGACAGGGGCTAAATGGCTACACCTTC. Drawing the rest from reference TRBV7-9 and TRBJ1-2, the complete variable domain is DTGVSQNPRHKITKRGQNVTFRCDPISEHNRLYWYRQTLGQGPEFLTYFQNEAQLEKSRLLSDRFSAERPKGSFSTLEIQRTEQGDSAMYLCASSLTRQGLNGYTFGSGTRLTVV.

The chain has TRBV27 and TRBJ1-2; the match to TRBD1 covers 9 bases. J gave up 4 bases and V 5 bases, and 11 bases lay outside the gene matches. CDR1 and CDR2 (germline): MNHEY, SMNVEV (reference sequence). This CDR3 region has 16 residues. DNA of the CDR3: TGTGCCAGCAGTAGAGCCGGGACAGGGTTTGCCTATGGCTACACCTTC. It yields the protein CASSRAGTGFAYGYTF.

The chain joins TRBV18 to TRBJ1-1, with 9 bases fitting TRBD1. V shed 4 bases, J shed 5 bases, and the junction held 5 bases outside the gene matches. The CDR3 contains 14 residues. From germline, CDR1 is KGHSH and CDR2 LQKENI. CDR3 region: CASSQGQGGTEAFF. CDR3 nucleotide sequence: TGTGCCAGCTCACAGGGACAGGGCGGAACTGAAGCTTTCTTT.

The rearrangement uses TRBV5-6 and TRBJ1-1; 8 positions match TRBD1. Trimming removed 4 bases from V and 1 base from J; junction bases left unmatched: 6. CDR1 is SGHDT and CDR2 is YYEEEE in the germline V gene. This CDR3 comprises 15 residues. The CDR3 region has the DNA TGTGCCAGCAGCCCGGACAGGGTGGAGAACACTGAAGCTTTCTTT. Protein: CASSPDRVENTEAFF.

V usage is TRBV7-3 and J usage is TRBJ2-2; D is unclear. Germline CDR1 SGHTA, CDR2 FQGTGA. Trimming took off 5 bases at V and 7 bases at J, with 5 bases between the two ends. There are 11 residues in the CDR3. Written as DNA, the CDR3 is TGTGCCAGCAGCCCAGGCGGGGAGCTGTTTTTT. The encoded protein is CASSPGGELFF.

The chain recombines TRBV20-1 with TRBJ2-7; D possibly corresponds to TRBD2 (5 bases). This CDR3 spans 12 amino acids. Germline CDR1 reads DFQATT; CDR2 reads SNEGSKA (reference sequence). Trimming took 3 bases from V and 7 from J, leaving 13 bases between them. CDR3 residues: CSASREASEQYV. Here the CDR3 DNA reads TGCAGTGCTAGTCGGGAAGCTAGTGAGCAGTACGTC.

This clone was recorded once. The chain is built from TRBV28 and TRBJ2-3; no clear D gene. The germline V and J ends were trimmed by 1 base and 0 bases, with 8 bases remaining between them. This CDR3 contains 15 residues. Germline V lookup: CDR1 MDHEN, CDR2 SYDVKM. The CDR3 DNA is TGTGCCAGCAGTTTATCCGCGTATAGCACAGATACGCAGTATTTT. It yields the protein CASSLSAYSTDTQYF.

The genes are TRBV6-5 and TRBJ1-2, with TRBD1 matching 8 bases. The CDR3 extends over 12 amino acids. Germline CDR1 is MNHEY and CDR2 is SVGAGI. Trimming at V came to 6 bases and at J to 8 bases, leaving 5 bases not matched to a gene. The CDR3: CASSLTGAGYTF. Here the CDR3 DNA reads TGTGCCAGCAGCCTGACAGGGGCCGGCTACACCTTC.

The gene calls are TRBV12-3 or TRBV12-4 and TRBJ1-1, with a possible D match to TRBD1 (6 bases). Trimming removed 6 bases from V and 2 bases from J, with 10 bases in between. This CDR3 contains 13 residues. The CDR3 is CASRWTVNTEAFF. In nucleotides, the CDR3 is TGTGCCAGCAGATGGACAGTCAACACTGAAGCTTTCTTT.

The DNA for the CDR3 is TGTGCCAGCAGTCTTCGACAGGATACCTACACCTTC. The encoded protein is CASSLRQDTYTF. This chain connects TRBV6-2 or TRBV6-3 to TRBJ1-2; D perhaps matches TRBD1 (6 bases). The germline gives CDR1 MNHEY, CDR2 SVGEGT. V was cut by 5 bases and J by 10 bases, with 14 bases left in between. The CDR3 is made up of 12 amino acids.

This sequence joins TRBV2 and TRBJ1-2, with a weak D call TRBD1 (5 bases). This CDR3 comprises 13 residues. The V gene's germline CDR1 is SNHLY and CDR2 FYNNEI. Deletions cut 5 bases from V and 4 bases from J, with 11 bases between. The CDR3 here is CASSRQSLYGYTF. CDR3 in DNA: TGTGCCAGCAGTCGACAGTCCCTCTATGGCTACACCTTC.